The entry that follows covers one T cell receptor beta chain sequence. The source of the sample is a study of T-cell reconstitution after alpha-beta-depleted transplantation in children. It was with unique molecular identifiers that the TCRbeta library was prepared. TCRdb re-called the PCR reads through MiXCR, storing one row per CDR3 protein. Among some 400,000 distinct CDR3 sequences listed, around 21% were seen once. The CDR3 has 13 amino acids. Trimming stripped 4 bases from V and 6 bases from J, with 15 bases between. In germline, CDR1 is DFQATT, CDR2 SNEGSKA (reference sequence). This receptor was obtained from a human donor who donated a stem cell graft to a child with acute myeloid leukemia. Source: PBMCs from the stem cell graft donor, taken from the stem cell graft. This chain uses TRBV20-1 with TRBJ1-1, with D possibly TRBD1 on 5 matching bases. DNA of the CDR3: TGCAGTGCTACGGCACCGGGGGGGGCTGAAGCTTTCTTT. Residues: CSATAPGGAEAFF.